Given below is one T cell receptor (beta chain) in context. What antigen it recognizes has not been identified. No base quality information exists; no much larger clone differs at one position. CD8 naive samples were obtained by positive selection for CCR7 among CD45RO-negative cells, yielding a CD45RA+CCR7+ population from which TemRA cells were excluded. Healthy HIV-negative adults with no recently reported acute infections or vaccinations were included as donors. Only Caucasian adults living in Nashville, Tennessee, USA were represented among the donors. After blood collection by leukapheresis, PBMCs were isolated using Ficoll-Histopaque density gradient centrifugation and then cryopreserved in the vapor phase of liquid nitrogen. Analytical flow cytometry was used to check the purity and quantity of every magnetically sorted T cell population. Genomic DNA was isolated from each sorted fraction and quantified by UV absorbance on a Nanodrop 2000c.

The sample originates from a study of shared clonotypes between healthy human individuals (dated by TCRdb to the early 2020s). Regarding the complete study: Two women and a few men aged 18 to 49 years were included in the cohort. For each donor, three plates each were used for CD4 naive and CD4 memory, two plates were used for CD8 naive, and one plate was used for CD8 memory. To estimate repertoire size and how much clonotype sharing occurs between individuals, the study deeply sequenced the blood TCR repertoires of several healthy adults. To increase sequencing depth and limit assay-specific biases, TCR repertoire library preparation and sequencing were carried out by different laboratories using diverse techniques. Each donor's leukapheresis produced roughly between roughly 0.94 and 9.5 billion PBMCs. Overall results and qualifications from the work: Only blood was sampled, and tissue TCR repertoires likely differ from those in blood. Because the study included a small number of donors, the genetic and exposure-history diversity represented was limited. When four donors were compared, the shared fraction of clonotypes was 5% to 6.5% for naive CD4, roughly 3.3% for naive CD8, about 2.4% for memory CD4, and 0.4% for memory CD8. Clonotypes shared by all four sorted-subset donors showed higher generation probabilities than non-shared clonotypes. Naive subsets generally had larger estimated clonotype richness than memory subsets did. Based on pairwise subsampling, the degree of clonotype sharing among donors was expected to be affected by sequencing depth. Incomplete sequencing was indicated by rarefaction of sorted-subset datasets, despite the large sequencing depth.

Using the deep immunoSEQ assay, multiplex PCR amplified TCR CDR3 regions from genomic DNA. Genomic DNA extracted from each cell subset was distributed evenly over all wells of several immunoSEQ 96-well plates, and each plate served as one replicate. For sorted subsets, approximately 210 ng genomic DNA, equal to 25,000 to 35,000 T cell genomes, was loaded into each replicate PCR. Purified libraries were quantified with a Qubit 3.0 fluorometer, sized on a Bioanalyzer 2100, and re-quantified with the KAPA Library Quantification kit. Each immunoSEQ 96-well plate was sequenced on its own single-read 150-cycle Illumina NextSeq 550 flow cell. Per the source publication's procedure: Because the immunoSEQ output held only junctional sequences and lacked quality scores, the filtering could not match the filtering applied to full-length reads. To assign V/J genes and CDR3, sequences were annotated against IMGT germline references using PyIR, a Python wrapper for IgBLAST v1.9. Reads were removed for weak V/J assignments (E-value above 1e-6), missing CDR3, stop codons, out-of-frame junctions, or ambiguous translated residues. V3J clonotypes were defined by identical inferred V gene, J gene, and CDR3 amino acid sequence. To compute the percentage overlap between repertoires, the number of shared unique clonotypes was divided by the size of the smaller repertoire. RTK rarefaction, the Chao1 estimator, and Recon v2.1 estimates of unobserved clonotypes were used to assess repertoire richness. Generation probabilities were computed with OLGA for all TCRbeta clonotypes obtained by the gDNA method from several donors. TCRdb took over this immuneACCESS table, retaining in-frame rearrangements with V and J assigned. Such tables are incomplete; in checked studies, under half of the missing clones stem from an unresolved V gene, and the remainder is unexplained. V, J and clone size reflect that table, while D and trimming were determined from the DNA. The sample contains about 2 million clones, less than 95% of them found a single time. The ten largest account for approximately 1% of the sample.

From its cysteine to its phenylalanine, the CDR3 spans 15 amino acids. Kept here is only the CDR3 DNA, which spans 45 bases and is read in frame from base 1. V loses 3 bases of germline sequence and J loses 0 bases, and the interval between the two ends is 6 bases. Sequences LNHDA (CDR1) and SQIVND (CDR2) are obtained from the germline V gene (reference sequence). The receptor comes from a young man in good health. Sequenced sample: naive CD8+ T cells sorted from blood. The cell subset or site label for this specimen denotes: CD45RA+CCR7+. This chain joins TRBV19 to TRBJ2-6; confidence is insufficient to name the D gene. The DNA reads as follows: TGTGCCAGTAGTATTGGAGACTCTGGGGCCAACGTCCTGACTTTC. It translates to CASSIGDSGANVLTF.